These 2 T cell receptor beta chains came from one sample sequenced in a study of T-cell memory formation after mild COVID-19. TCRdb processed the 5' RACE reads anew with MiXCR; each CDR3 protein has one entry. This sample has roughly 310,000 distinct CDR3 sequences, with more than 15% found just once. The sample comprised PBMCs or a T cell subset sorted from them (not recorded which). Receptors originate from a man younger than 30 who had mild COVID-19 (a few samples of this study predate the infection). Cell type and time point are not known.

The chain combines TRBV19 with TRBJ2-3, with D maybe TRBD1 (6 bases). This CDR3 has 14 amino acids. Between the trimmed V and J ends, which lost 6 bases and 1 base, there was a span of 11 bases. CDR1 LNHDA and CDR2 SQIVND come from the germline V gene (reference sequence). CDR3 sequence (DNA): TGTGCCAGTAGCCACAGGGTTGGCACAGATACGCAGTATTTT. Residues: CASSHRVGTDTQYF.

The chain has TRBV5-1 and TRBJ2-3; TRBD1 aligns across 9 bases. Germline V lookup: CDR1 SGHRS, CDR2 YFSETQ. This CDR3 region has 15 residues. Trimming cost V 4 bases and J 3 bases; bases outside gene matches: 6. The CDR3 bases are TGCGCCAGCAGCCACGGACAGGGGACGACAGATACGCAGTATTTT. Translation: CASSHGQGTTDTQYF.